This T cell receptor (beta chain) emerged from a study of T cell responses to AZD1222 COVID-19 vaccine. The CDR3 is 15 residues long. Germline V gene lookup returns CDR1 SGHRS and CDR2 YFSETQ. V was trimmed by 5 bases and J by 0 bases, leaving 12 bases between them. Comments on this clone: As yet, its antigen is unknown.

The study, taken as a whole, reports: Mostly white British, mostly female donors; authors suggested clonal diversity may be underestimated. The reported proportion of spike-specific TCRs targeting unmutated variant regions was nearly half. Seropositive at baseline were only six or seven AZD1222 recipients.

Clones were sequenced by immunoSEQ multiplex PCR, and TCRdb holds only the in-frame ones, with some missing. The sample consists of some 110,000 clones, more than 80% of them appearing once. The chain joins TRBV5-1 to TRBJ1-3; no clear D. This specimen was peripheral blood, taken 28 days after the second AZD1222 dose. The sequence was obtained from an adult who received the AZD1222 COVID-19 vaccine. The CDR3: CASRLNTDSGNTIYF. In DNA, the CDR3 is TGCGCCAGCAGGCTAAACACCGACTCTGGAAACACCATATATTTT.